The text below deals with one T cell receptor (beta chain). This specimen comes from a study of control samples from healthy donors and cancer patients. This CDR3 has 12 residues. Germline CDR1 and CDR2: SGHAT and FQNNGV. V gave up 5 bases and J gave up 3 bases, with 7 bases separating them. Assay used: immunoSEQ multiplex PCR; TCRdb lists only in-frame clones, some missing. The repertoire holds approximately 60,000 clones, with more than 85% as singletons. The material sequenced was PBMCs. This clonotype was sampled from a man aged 25 to 40 with colorectal cancer. The chain has TRBV11-2 and TRBJ1-2, with D unclear. The CDR3 loop reads CASSPPDYGYTF. The CDR3 DNA reads as TGTGCCAGCAGCCCACCGGACTATGGCTACACCTTC.